This T cell receptor (beta chain) was sequenced in a study of T cell responses to AZD1222 COVID-19 vaccine. General study points: Once two AZD1222 doses were given, Spike-specific TCR breadth and depth went up. Nearly half of spike-specific TCRs reportedly go after variant regions that carry no mutations.

V shed 0 bases and J shed 6 bases, with 12 bases lying between them. Germline V gives CDR1 MNHEY, CDR2 SMNVEV (reference sequence). CDR3 length: 15 amino acids. About this clone: Its antigen is undetermined.

The data were produced by immunoSEQ multiplex PCR, yet TCRdb's version contains in-frame clones alone and is incomplete. The table lists approximately 170,000 clones, roughly 92% of them singletons. This TCR derives from an adult who received the AZD1222 COVID-19 vaccine. The rearrangement links TRBV27 to TRBJ1-5; TRBD1 might be the D (6 bases). The source was peripheral blood, collected 28 days after the second AZD1222 dose. This CDR3 reads CASSLSGMGAQPQHF. DNA for the CDR3: TGTGCCAGCAGTTTATCAGGGATGGGGGCTCAGCCCCAGCATTTT.